A single sample gave rise to the 5 T cell receptor beta chains below, sequenced in a study of blood T cell repertoires in COVID-19. Generated by immunoSEQ multiplex PCR, the TCRdb table keeps only in-frame clones and is missing some. Of 60,000 or so clones in the sample, just under 85% were seen once. The sample was peripheral blood. These receptors all stem from a man aged 60-69 years with acute or convalescent COVID-19.

In this sample, this clone turned up once. The rearrangement links TRBV19 to TRBJ2-3, with TRBD1 matching over 7 bases. Trimming at V came to 7 bases and at J to 4 bases, leaving 8 bases not matched to a gene. The CDR3 is 14 amino acids. Germline V gene data show CDR1 as LNHDA and CDR2 as SQIVND (reference sequence). DNA of the CDR3: TGTGCCAGTAAAGACAGGGCGTCCGCAGATACGCAGTATTTT. The encoded protein is CASKDRASADTQYF.

The V and J genes are TRBV10-2 and TRBJ2-1; D possibly corresponds to TRBD1 (5 bases). Between the trimmed V and J ends, which lost 6 bases and 10 bases, there was a span of 19 bases. There are 14 residues in the CDR3. Per germline, CDR1 WSHSY and CDR2 SAAADI. The CDR3 spells CASRIPGLWGEQFF. DNA for the CDR3: TGCGCCAGCAGGATACCGGGCCTTTGGGGCGAGCAGTTCTTC.

The gene calls are TRBV2 and TRBJ2-7; weak D call: TRBD1 (6 bases). The V and J ends lost 9 bases and 1 base respectively, with 13 bases between them. The CDR3 has 13 residues. Germline CDR1 reads SNHLY; CDR2 reads FYNNEI. This CDR3 is CASRWTESYEQYF. CDR3 sequence (DNA): TGTGCCAGTAGGTGGACAGAGTCCTACGAGCAGTACTTC.

J is TRBJ1-1 and V is TRBV27; TRBD1 matches 7 bases. This CDR3 region has 16 residues. Germline V gives CDR1 MNHEY, CDR2 SMNVEV (reference sequence). V dropped 3 bases and J dropped 3; count of bases not matched to a gene: 10. DNA for the CDR3: TGTGCCAGCAGTTTCGAGCTGAGGGGGCGCGACACTGAAGCTTTCTTT. Translating it yields CASSFELRGRDTEAFF.

This sequence joins TRBV5-1 and TRBJ1-1, with 9 bases identical to TRBD1. CDR1 is SGHRS, CDR2 YFSETQ, per germline. V lost 3 bases and J lost 3; bases outside the gene matches: 3. CDR3 length: 14 amino acids. The CDR3, as DNA: TGCGCCAGCAGCTACAGGGGGCGAGACACTGAAGCTTTCTTT. Protein: CASSYRGRDTEAFF.